This TCR beta chain was retrieved from a study of prognosis after radiotherapy for stage I lung cancer (dated by TCRdb to 2020 to 2023). Study-level background: Approximately 20 stage I NSCLC patients were enrolled in Nanjing, China, between April 2018 and 2019. About a dozen patients had adenocarcinoma and about seven had squamous cell carcinoma as the tumor histology. Peripheral blood TCR beta repertoires were profiled in stage I NSCLC patients before and after stereotactic body radiotherapy, and the study then linked these repertoires to distant failure. In every patient, SBRT was given without any concurrent therapy. SBRT was delivered in 3 to 5 fractions with a biologically effective dose of at least 100 Gy, and image-guided IMRT or VMAT was used for delivery. Every patient was deemed medically inoperable, around 11 because of comorbidities and more than 5 because they refused surgery. Of the enrolled patients, about 15 had newly diagnosed primary stage I lung tumors, while roughly 5 had oligometastatic NSCLC following surgical resection of the primary tumor. A total of around 40 blood samples from 19 patients were sequenced, with one sample obtained before and one obtained after SBRT for each patient. About 20% of the 19 patients developed distant metastases after SBRT, at a median of about seven months; the other 15 showed no significant progression. The cohort comprised 10 to 15 men and 6 women with a median age of approximately 70 years, ranging from roughly 50 to 85 years.

Two rounds of multiplex PCR on genomic DNA were used to amplify the TCR beta CDR3 region. The first PCR round used primers specific to each TRBV and TRBJ gene, and the primer sequences were filed in Chinese patent CN105087789A. Universal primers were used in the second PCR round. The Roche High Pure PCR Template Preparation Kit was used to extract genomic DNA from frozen PBMCs. An Illumina HiSeq 3000 was used to sequence the libraries paired-end with 151 bp reads. On the study's bioinformatics: Raw reads lacking the multiplex PCR primer sequences were removed with CutAdapt. PEAR was used to merge high-quality paired reads into contigs. TRB V, D and J gene segments were assigned to each contig with MiXCR by alignment to reference sequences. To remove sequencing errors, CDR3 sequences were clustered according to base quality and sequence similarity. Diversity was measured as Shannon entropy normalized by the natural log of productive TCR sequence number. Clonality was computed as one minus the ratio of Shannon entropy to the natural log of the number of unique clonotypes. The Youden index of ROC curves was used to select progression-free survival cut-offs for repertoire metrics, and analyses were performed in R 3.5.3. In TCRdb, the public reads were trimmed at Q25 with fastp and aligned with MiXCR, with productive beta chains retained. Here each entry gathers all rows of one CDR3 protein and keeps the most common genes and DNA. The V and J calls, along with clone size, are taken from TCRdb and not from the paper's own processing. In this sample the table shows 20,000 to 25,000 distinct CDR3 sequences, roughly 34% of which occur a single time. The top ten hold 62% of the sample.

A history of other malignancies or of prior chemotherapy or radiotherapy was absent in all patients, and node-negative disease was shown on CT and PET/CT in all patients. About 6.4 milliliters of peripheral venous blood were drawn into EDTA tubes at each of two time points. Ficoll-Paque Plus density-gradient centrifugation was used to isolate PBMCs. Immediately after collection, samples were stored at -80 degrees C until analysis. On this clonotype itself: What this receptor recognizes is not known. Only one base separates this from a far larger clonotype, so it likely reflects a read error. Since the CDR3 does not end with the conserved phenylalanine or tryptophan, this likely comes from a read error.

The paper as a whole reports these results and caveats: None of the reported P values were adjusted for multiple comparisons. No determination of tumor specificity was made for expanded TCR clones. The small cohort and short follow-up limited the study, so independent validation of the findings is needed. After SBRT, the count of unique TCR clones dropped from a median of roughly 9,700 beforehand to nearly 7,000 afterward (Wilcoxon paired P=0.011). Post-SBRT Shannon entropy and its change from baseline were lower in patients who developed distant metastases; baseline Shannon entropy was not associated with metastases. Differences in TRBV and TRBJ usage frequencies by metastasis status were reportedly observed in two V genes at baseline and in nine V and two J genes after SBRT.

The sample in question was PBMCs, obtained before or after stereotactic body radiation therapy (not recorded which). The receptor was isolated from a donor of 50 years or more with non-small cell lung cancer.

The CDR3 has the sequence CASRFDYEQYS. The DNA sequence is TGTGCCAGCAGATTCGACTACGAGCAGTACTCC. The sequence links TRBV6-9 to TRBJ2-7; there is no confident call for the D gene. In the germline V gene, CDR1 corresponds to MNHGY and CDR2 to SVAAGI. The CDR3 length equals 11 residues, ends included. The retained sequence is limited to the CDR3, 33 bases, with the frame set at the first base. V is shortened by 6 bases, J by 3 bases, and the region joining them spans 6 bases.